The TCR beta chain under discussion was sequenced for a study of T cell clonality in common variable immunodeficiency. This clone was observed a few times. Its specificity is unknown. The read ends 3 residues early relative to the CDR3; the germline J gene fills the gap. CVID subjects were 15 female and 29 male, aged roughly 8 to 65. Caucasian heritage predominated among both patients and controls. Blood came from CVID subjects not ill and not taking immunomodulatory or immunosuppressive medication. General study results and limits: Fewer deletions and N-nucleotide insertions were reportedly seen in common variable immunodeficiency TCR beta sequences. CVID patient heterogeneity limited repertoire-clinical complication correlations.

Germline CDR1 reads KGHSH; CDR2 reads LQKENI. This CDR3 spans 14 amino acids. Trimming took off 5 bases at V and 4 bases at J, with 14 bases between the two ends. The repertoire was sequenced with immunoSEQ multiplex PCR; TCRdb's copy has only in-frame clones and lacks some. There are 32,000 or so clones in the sample, none observed a single time. This rearrangement joins TRBV18 to TRBJ1-1; D is uncertain. The clonotype comes from a human donor with common variable immunodeficiency. Sequencing used peripheral blood mononuclear cells. The CDR3 is CASSALHEGTEAFF. The sequenced part of the CDR3 DNA is TGTGCCAGCTCAGCCCTTCATGAAGGCACTGAA.